The rows below give T cell receptor beta chains drawn from one sample of a study of blood T cell repertoires in COVID-19. Clones were read by immunoSEQ multiplex PCR, and TCRdb kept only the in-frame ones, dropping some. The sample has fewer than 600,000 clones; roughly 87% are singletons. The sequencing sample was made of peripheral blood. These TCRs come from a young man with COVID-19, enrolled during active disease. Each CDR3 is given with its conserved first and last residue. D genes are given only for firm matches. Part of the rows lack a size; the others show once, few, many or a class for expanded clones.

clone size | D gene | J gene | V gene | CDR3 DNA | CDR3 protein
many | NA | TRBJ1-4 | TRBV7-2 | TGTGCCAGCAGCTTAGGGCGGAGTGAAAAACTGTTTTTT | CASSLGRSEKLFF
few | NA | TRBJ2-1 | TRBV19 | TGTGCCAGTAGTATAGAGAGCTCCTACAATGAGCAGTTCTTC | CASSIESSYNEQFF
NA | NA | TRBJ2-5 | TRBV5-4 | TGTGCCAGCAGCTTACCGGGAGACAAACAAGAGACCCAGTACTTC | CASSLPGDKQETQYF
NA | TRBD2 | TRBJ2-1 | TRBV7-6 | TGTGCCAGCAGCTTTCTGGCGGGGGACAATGAGCAGTTCTTC | CASSFLAGDNEQFF
NA | TRBD2 | TRBJ2-1 | TRBV3-1/TRBV3-2 | TGTGCCAGCAGCCAAGTACGGACTAGCGGGAGGAATGAGCAGTTCTTC | CASSQVRTSGRNEQFF
few | NA | TRBJ1-2 | TRBV7-8 | TGTGCCAGCAGCTTAGCATCAAGAGCGACGGGTGGCTACACCTTC | CASSLASRATGGYTF
NA | TRBD2 | TRBJ2-1 | TRBV6-5 | TGTGCCAGCAGCAATTCGAGGCTAGCGGGTTTTGAGCAGTTCTTC | CASSNSRLAGFEQFF
once | TRBD1 | TRBJ1-1 | TRBV4-1 | TGCGCCAGCTCCCAAGGGGGCGGGGGCACTGAAGCTTTCTTT | CASSQGGGGTEAFF
once | TRBD1 | TRBJ1-4 | TRBV3-1/TRBV3-2 | TGTGCCAGCCGGGGATCCTACAGGGGTGAAAAACTGTTTTTT | CASRGSYRGEKLFF
once | NA | TRBJ2-5 | TRBV7-9 | TGTGCCAGCAGACCCCACGGGGGTGAAGAGACCCAGTACTTC | CASRPHGGEETQYF
NA | TRBD1 | TRBJ2-2 | TRBV6-4 | TGTGCCAGCAGTGCCGGGACAGGGTCCACCGGGGAGCTGTTTTTT | CASSAGTGSTGELFF
NA | NA | TRBJ1-5 | TRBV6-5 | TGTGCCAGCAGGGTCCAGGTTAATAGCAATCAGCCCCAGCATTTT | CASRVQVNSNQPQHF
NA | NA | TRBJ2-2 | TRBV19 | TGTGCCAGTAGTCCACAGACATTCACCGGGGAGCTGTTTTTT | CASSPQTFTGELFF
NA | TRBD2 | TRBJ2-3 | TRBV6-2/TRBV6-3 | TGTGCCAGCAGTTACTTCGCGGGGGGGCCTGTAGATACGCAGTATTTT | CASSYFAGGPVDTQYF
NA | TRBD1 | TRBJ2-7 | TRBV5-5 | TGTGCCAGCAGCTTCGGGACAGGGCGCTACGAGCAGTACTTC | CASSFGTGRYEQYF
NA | NA | TRBJ1-1 | TRBV12-3/TRBV12-4 | TGTGCCAGCACTCCCCTCCGGGGCACTGAAGCTTTCTTT | CASTPLRGTEAFF
NA | TRBD2 | TRBJ2-7 | TRBV20-1 | TGCAGTGCTAGTCCGACTAGCGGTCGTGAGCAGTACTTC | CSASPTSGREQYF
NA | NA | TRBJ1-6 | TRBV15 | TGTGCCACCAGCAGAGGTCCATCCTCACCCCTCCACTTT | CATSRGPSSPLHF
NA | TRBD1 | TRBJ2-1 | TRBV10-3 | TGTGCCATCAGCCGGGGACAGCCCAATGAGCAGTTCTTC | CAISRGQPNEQFF
NA | TRBD1 | TRBJ2-7 | TRBV19 | TGTGCCAGTAGCAGGGACAGAACCTACGAGCAGTACTTC | CASSRDRTYEQYF
NA | TRBD2 | TRBJ2-5 | TRBV10-3 | TGTGCCATCAGTGAGCGGGGGGGCCAAGAGACCCAGTACTTC | CAISERGGQETQYF